The subject of this entry is one T cell receptor (beta chain). Its antigen is not identified. The entry originates in a study of T cell responses to AZD1222 COVID-19 vaccine. Method: immunoSEQ multiplex PCR; TCRdb's copy keeps in-frame clones and lacks some. The table shows 150,000 or so clones, with more than 70% occurring only once. Study-wide points: AZD1222 recipients seropositive at baseline numbered only six or seven.

CDR1 is LGHNT and CDR2 is FRNRAP in the germline V gene. The CDR3 length is 13 residues. With V trimmed by 7 bases and J by 7 bases, 7 bases remained unmatched. This specimen consisted of peripheral blood, obtained on day 0 of MenACWY control vaccination. This chain uses TRBV12-5 with TRBJ1-5, with 7 nucleotides matching TRBD1. The TCR originated in an adult in good health. CDR3 protein: CASAWDRGQPQHF. CDR3 coding DNA: TGTGCTAGTGCTTGGGACAGAGGGCAGCCCCAGCATTTT.